Below are 20 T cell receptor beta chains sequenced from a single sample in a study of response to subunit inactivated influenza vaccine (dated by TCRdb to 2016 to 2019). The sample's time point label, decoded: 45 days after influenza vaccine administration. Libraries were made using RT-PCR. Sequencing took place on an Illumina HiSeq 2500. In-frame beta chains were kept once TCRdb had trimmed the public reads at Q25 with fastp and called clones with MiXCR. A single entry per CDR3 protein holds the most common genes and DNA from its merged rows. The sample table records approximately 530,000 distinct CDR3 sequences; about an eighth of these occur just once. About 12% of the sample comes from the top ten. The sequencing here drew on PBMCs from blood, taken roughly 6 weeks after vaccination. The receptors originated from a man aged 50 to 60 who received an inactivated influenza vaccine. Donor details come from another sample of the same person, matched by shared clones.

The chain is built from TRBV4-1 and TRBJ1-4, with D perhaps matching TRBD1 (5 bases). Trimming cost V 4 bases and J 3 bases, with 9 bases left between them. The germline CDR1 and CDR2 sequences are MGHRA and YSYEKL. The CDR3 is made up of 14 amino acids. CDR3 protein: CASSRGGSNEKLFF. CDR3 nucleotides: TGCGCCAGCAGCCGTGGGGGGTCTAATGAAAAACTGTTTTTT.

This clonotype was detected a few times. The gene calls are TRBV20-1 and TRBJ2-3, with D perhaps TRBD1 (6 bases). Trimming shortened V by 5 bases and J by 8 bases, and 23 bases separated the two germline ends. The germline V gene has CDR1 DFQATT and CDR2 SNEGSKA (reference sequence). The CDR3 covers 15 residues. The CDR3 is CSAPSNRAMLGTQYF. In DNA form, the CDR3 reads TGCAGTGCTCCTTCTAACAGGGCTATGTTAGGTACGCAGTATTTT.

Here the CDR3 DNA reads TGCAGTGCTAGAATGGTGGGAGGCTCCGAGCAGTACTTC. This translates into CSARMVGGSEQYF. The rearrangement uses TRBV20-1 and TRBJ2-7; perhaps TRBD2 as D (6 bases). CDR1 and CDR2 (germline): DFQATT, SNEGSKA (reference sequence). The V end was cut by 2 bases, the J end by 6 bases, with 14 bases between. The CDR3 length is 13 residues.

V gene TRBV12-3 or TRBV12-4 combines with J gene TRBJ2-2; TRBD1 matches 7 bases. The V segment lost 8 bases and the J segment 2 bases; nucleotides outside the gene matches: 11. CDR3 length: 16 residues. The CDR3 reads CASDGGQMVNTGELFF. The DNA for the CDR3 is TGTGCCAGCGATGGGGGACAGATGGTTAACACCGGGGAGCTGTTTTTT.

This chain connects TRBV20-1 to TRBJ2-5; TRBD2 is a possible D gene (6 bases). Germline values: CDR1 DFQATT, CDR2 SNEGSKA (reference sequence). The CDR3 spans 14 residues. V lost 8 bases to trimming and J lost 0 bases, with 16 bases between them. In nucleotides, the CDR3 is TGCAGTATAACCGGGAGAGGGGACCAAGAGACCCAGTACTTC. Translating it yields CSITGRGDQETQYF.

This clonotype appeared many times. The chain uses TRBV12-3 or TRBV12-4 and TRBJ2-7; 11 bases map to TRBD1. The CDR3 is made up of 13 amino acids. V gave up 8 bases and J gave up 6 bases; unmatched junction bases: 6. The CDR3 loop reads CASGVGQGGEQYF. In nucleotides, the CDR3 is TGTGCCAGCGGGGTGGGACAGGGGGGCGAGCAGTACTTC.

This chain uses TRBV20-1 with TRBJ2-7; possibly TRBD1 for D (6 bases). Between the trimmed V and J ends, which lost 3 bases and 9 bases, there was a span of 15 bases. The germline V gene encodes CDR1 DFQATT and CDR2 SNEGSKA (reference sequence). This CDR3 has 12 amino acids. For the CDR3, the DNA is TGCAGTGCTAGGTTGGACAGCCGGCCGCAGTACTTC. As protein: CSARLDSRPQYF.

In this sample, this clonotype turned up a few times. The chain recombines TRBV6-1 with TRBJ1-5; D is possibly TRBD1 (6 bases). The V end was cut by 5 bases, the J end by 0 bases, with 14 bases between. Germline loops: CDR1 MNHNS, CDR2 SASEGT. The CDR3 totals 16 residues. The CDR3 sequence is CASSSRDINSNQPQHF. The CDR3 nucleotides are TGTGCCAGCAGTAGCCGGGACATTAATAGCAATCAGCCCCAGCATTTT.

There are a few counts of this clonotype. The CDR3 bases are TGTGCCAGCAGTTTCACAGGGGATAGGGCGCAGGCTTTCTTT. It codes for CASSFTGDRAQAFF. The chain has TRBV12-3 or TRBV12-4 and TRBJ1-1, with 7 positions matching TRBD1. The CDR3 has 14 residues. The trim removed 3 bases at V and 11 bases at J, leaving 12 bases unmatched.

J is TRBJ1-2 and V is TRBV28, with TRBD1 identical over 12 bases. J lost 7 bases, V lost 4 bases, and 4 bases had no gene match. This CDR3 contains 14 residues. The germline CDR1 and CDR2 sequences are MDHEN and SYDVKM. CDR3 in amino acids: CASSYGTGGRGYTF. CDR3 nucleotides: TGTGCCAGCAGTTATGGGACAGGGGGCCGTGGCTACACCTTC.

This clonotype has only a few counts. The chain joins TRBV24-1 to TRBJ2-1; 8 nucleotides agree with TRBD2. V was pared by 4 bases and J by 4 bases, with 2 bases of the junction left unmatched. Germline lookup yields CDR1 KGHDR and CDR2 SFDVKD. The CDR3 length is 14 residues. The CDR3 here is CATSDREGYNEQFF. The CDR3 DNA is TGTGCCACCAGTGACCGGGAGGGGTACAATGAGCAGTTCTTC.

This clonotype was seen repeatedly, ten times or more. This sequence joins TRBV7-2 and TRBJ2-3; 7 bases match TRBD1. V lost 0 bases, J lost 2 bases, and 5 bases stayed unmatched. Germline loops: CDR1 SGHTA, CDR2 FQGNSA. The CDR3 has 16 residues. The CDR3 here is CASSLAPGQLTDTQYF. Written as DNA, the CDR3 is TGTGCCAGCAGCTTAGCTCCGGGACAGCTCACAGATACGCAGTATTTT.

This clonotype was counted between two and nine times. V and J are TRBV4-2 and TRBJ1-5; TRBD1 is a possible D gene (6 bases). The germline V gene encodes CDR1 LGHNA and CDR2 YNFKEQ. V lost 0 bases and J 6 bases, leaving 15 bases between the germline ends. The CDR3 contains 16 residues. The CDR3: CASSQDRVGGGQPQHF. The CDR3, as DNA: TGTGCCAGCAGCCAAGATAGAGTGGGGGGCGGTCAGCCCCAGCATTTT.

This clonotype was observed a few times. This rearrangement joins TRBV20-1 to TRBJ1-2; D gene unclear. The CDR3 length is 13 residues. V lost 3 bases and J 6 bases, leaving 14 bases between the germline ends. Per the germline V gene, CDR1 is DFQATT and CDR2 is SNEGSKA (reference sequence). The CDR3 sequence: CSASPRRTDGYTF. The CDR3 DNA reads TGCAGTGCTAGCCCCCGGAGGACGGATGGCTACACCTTC.

This sequence joins TRBV6-1 and TRBJ2-1, with 11 bases matching TRBD2. Per germline, CDR1 MNHNS and CDR2 SASEGT. The CDR3 covers 16 residues. Unmatched junction bases numbered 12, after V lost 6 bases and J lost 8 bases. The CDR3 sequence is CASSRVSTSGGYEQFF. The CDR3, as DNA: TGTGCCAGCAGCCGCGTTTCAACTAGCGGGGGCTATGAGCAGTTCTTC.

This clonotype was found a few times. The rearrangement links TRBV10-3 to TRBJ1-2, with TRBD1 matching over 8 bases. CDR3 length equals 15 residues. The V and J ends lost 6 bases and 2 bases, in that order; junction bases with no gene match: 8. CDR1 and CDR2 (germline): ENHRY, SYGVKD. CDR3 loop: CAISGGDRRNYGYTF. The DNA of the CDR3 is TGTGCCATCAGCGGAGGGGACAGGAGGAACTATGGCTACACCTTC.

This clonotype has more than one count but fewer than ten. CDR3: CASSREDRRYNEQFF. For the CDR3, the DNA is TGTGCCAGCAGCCGAGAGGACAGGAGGTACAATGAGCAGTTCTTC. V and J are TRBV7-9 and TRBJ2-1, with 7 bases identical to TRBD1. V was pared by 5 bases and J by 4 bases, with 8 bases of the junction left unmatched. Per germline, CDR1 SEHNR and CDR2 FQNEAQ (reference sequence). This CDR3 is 15 amino acids long.

V is TRBV20-1 and J is TRBJ2-3; D is possibly TRBD1 or TRBD2 (5 bases each). V lost 6 bases, J lost 1 base, and 23 bases lay in between. Germline V gene data show CDR1 as DFQATT and CDR2 as SNEGSKA (reference sequence). CDR3 length: 17 amino acids. The CDR3 region is CSARPGQANVGTDTQYF. CDR3 coding DNA: TGCAGTGCCCGCCCGGGGCAGGCCAACGTTGGCACAGATACGCAGTATTTT.

This clonotype has a count of ten or more. This chain links TRBV5-6 with TRBJ1-5; D is unresolved. There are 14 residues in the CDR3. In germline, CDR1 is SGHDT, CDR2 YYEEEE. Trimming cost V 1 base and J 7 bases, with 12 bases left between them. CDR3 loop: CASSLISSAQPQHF. CDR3 DNA: TGTGCCAGCAGCTTGATCTCCTCCGCGCAGCCCCAGCATTTT.

This clonotype occurred a few times. The CDR3 bases are TGCAGCGTTGGCCCTCCAGCGGGGGGGCCAAGTGAGCAGTTCTTC. Its protein is CSVGPPAGGPSEQFF. The chain joins TRBV29-1 to TRBJ2-1; 10 bases fit TRBD2. Unmatched junction bases numbered 12, after V lost 4 bases and J lost 9 bases. Looked up from germline, CDR1 is SQVTM and CDR2 is ANQGSEA. The CDR3 has 15 residues.